Given below is one T cell receptor (beta chain) in context. The CDR3 length is 13 residues. With 3 bases removed from V and 5 bases from J, the gap between germline ends came to 11 bases. Germline loops: CDR1 MDHEN, CDR2 SYDVKM. These data come from a study of T-cell reconstitution after alpha-beta-depleted transplantation in children. Unique molecular identifiers were built into the TCRbeta library. TCRdb used MiXCR to reprocess the PCR reads, holding one entry per CDR3 protein. The sample has hundreds of thousands of distinct CDR3 sequences, around 12% seen once; the top ten hold approximately 0.8%.

The sequence came from a girl aged 2-9 years with congenital amegakaryocytic thrombocytopenia, due to receive a stem cell transplant. This chain uses TRBV28 with TRBJ2-7; weak D call: TRBD2 (5 bases). Here the sequenced sample was PBMCs, taken before TCRalphabeta/CD19-depleted stem cell transplant. The CDR3 nucleotides read TGTGCCAGCAGTTTGTTGCGGGCCAACGAGCAGTACTTC. This sequence encodes CASSLLRANEQYF.